A single sample is the source of the 3 T cell receptor beta chains below, sequenced in a study of CD8 T cells in ankylosing spondylitis. One entry per CDR3 protein results from TCRdb running MiXCR on the 5' RACE reads. The sample shows approximately 130,000 distinct CDR3 sequences, over 9.5% of them seen only once. Sequenced material: blood, either unsorted or a sorted T cell fraction (not recorded which). These receptors came from a female donor with ankylosing spondylitis or in good health (not recorded which).

This clonotype was recorded at least ten times. DNA for the CDR3: TGTGCCAGGTGGCGCTCCTACGAGCAGTACTTC. It codes for CARWRSYEQYF. The chain couples TRBV2 to TRBJ2-7; D not resolved. CDR3 length: 11 amino acids. In germline, CDR1 is SNHLY, CDR2 FYNNEI. The V end lost 9 bases, the J end lost 0 bases, and 6 bases lay between the germline ends.

This clonotype has a count of ten or more. The chain has TRBV6-1 and TRBJ2-1, with TRBD2 matching over 12 bases. The CDR3 is made up of 15 amino acids. The V gene's germline CDR1 is MNHNS and CDR2 SASEGT. Unmatched junction bases numbered 6, after V lost 8 bases and J lost 4 bases. CDR3 region: CASRPLAGGYNEQFF. As DNA, the CDR3 is TGTGCCAGCCGTCCGCTAGCGGGGGGGTACAATGAGCAGTTCTTC.

The table lists this clonotype with many counts. The chain is built from TRBV19 and TRBJ2-1; 7 bases are a match to TRBD2. V lost 7 bases to trimming and J lost 0 bases; unmatched junction nucleotides: 9. CDR1 and CDR2 (germline): LNHDA, SQIVND (reference sequence). The CDR3 contains 16 residues. The CDR3 DNA follows: TGTGCCAGTATCCCCCCCGGCGGGAGCTCCTACAATGAGCAGTTCTTC. This sequence encodes CASIPPGGSSYNEQFF.